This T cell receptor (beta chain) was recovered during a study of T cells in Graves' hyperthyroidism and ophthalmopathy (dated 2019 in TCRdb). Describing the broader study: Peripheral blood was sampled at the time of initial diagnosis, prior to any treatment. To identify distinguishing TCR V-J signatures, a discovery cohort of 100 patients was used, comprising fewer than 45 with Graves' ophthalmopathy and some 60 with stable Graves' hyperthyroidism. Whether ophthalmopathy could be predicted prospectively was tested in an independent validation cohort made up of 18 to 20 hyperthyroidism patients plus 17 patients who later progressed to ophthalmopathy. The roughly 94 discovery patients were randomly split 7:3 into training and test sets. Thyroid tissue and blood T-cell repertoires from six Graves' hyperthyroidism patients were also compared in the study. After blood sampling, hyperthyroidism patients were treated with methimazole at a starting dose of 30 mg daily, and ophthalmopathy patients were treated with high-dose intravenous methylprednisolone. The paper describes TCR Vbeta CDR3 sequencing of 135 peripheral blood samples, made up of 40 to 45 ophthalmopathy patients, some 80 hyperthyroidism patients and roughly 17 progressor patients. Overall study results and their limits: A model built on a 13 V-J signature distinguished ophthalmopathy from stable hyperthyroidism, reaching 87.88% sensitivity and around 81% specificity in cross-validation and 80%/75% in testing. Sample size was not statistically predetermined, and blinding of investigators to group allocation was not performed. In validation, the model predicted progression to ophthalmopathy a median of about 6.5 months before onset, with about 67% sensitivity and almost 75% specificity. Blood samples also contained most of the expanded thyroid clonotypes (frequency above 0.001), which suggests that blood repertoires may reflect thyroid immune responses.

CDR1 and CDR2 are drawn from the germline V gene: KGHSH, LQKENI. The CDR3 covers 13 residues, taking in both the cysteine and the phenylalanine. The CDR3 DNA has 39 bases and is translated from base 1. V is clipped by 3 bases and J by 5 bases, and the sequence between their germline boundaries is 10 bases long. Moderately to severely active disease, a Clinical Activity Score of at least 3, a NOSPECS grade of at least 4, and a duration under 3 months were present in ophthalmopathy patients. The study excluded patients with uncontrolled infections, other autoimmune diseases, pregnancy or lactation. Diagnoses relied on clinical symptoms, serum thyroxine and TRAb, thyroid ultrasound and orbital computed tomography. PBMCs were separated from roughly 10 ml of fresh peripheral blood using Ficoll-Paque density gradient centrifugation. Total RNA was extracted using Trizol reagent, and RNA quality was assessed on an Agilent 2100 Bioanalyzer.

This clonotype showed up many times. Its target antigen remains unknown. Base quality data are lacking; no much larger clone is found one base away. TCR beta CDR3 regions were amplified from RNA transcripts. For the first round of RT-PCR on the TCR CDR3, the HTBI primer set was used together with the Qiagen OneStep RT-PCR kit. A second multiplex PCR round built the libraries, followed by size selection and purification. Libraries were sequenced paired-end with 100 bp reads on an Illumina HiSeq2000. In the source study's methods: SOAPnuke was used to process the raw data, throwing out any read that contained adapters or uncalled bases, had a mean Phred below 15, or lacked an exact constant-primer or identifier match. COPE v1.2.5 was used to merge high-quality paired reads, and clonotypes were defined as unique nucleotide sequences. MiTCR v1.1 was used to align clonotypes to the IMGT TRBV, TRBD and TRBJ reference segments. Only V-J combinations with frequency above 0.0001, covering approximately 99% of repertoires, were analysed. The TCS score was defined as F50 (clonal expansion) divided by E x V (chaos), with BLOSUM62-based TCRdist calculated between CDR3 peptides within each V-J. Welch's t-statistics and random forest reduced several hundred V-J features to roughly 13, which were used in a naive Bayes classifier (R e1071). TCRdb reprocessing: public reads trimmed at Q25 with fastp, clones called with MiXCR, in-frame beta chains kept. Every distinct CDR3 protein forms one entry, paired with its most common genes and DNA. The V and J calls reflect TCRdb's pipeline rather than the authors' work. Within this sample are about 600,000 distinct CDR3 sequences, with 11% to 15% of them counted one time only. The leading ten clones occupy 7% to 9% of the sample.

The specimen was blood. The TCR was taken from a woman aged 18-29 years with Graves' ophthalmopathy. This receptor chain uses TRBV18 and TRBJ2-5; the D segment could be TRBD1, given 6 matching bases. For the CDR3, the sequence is CASSPDSVETQYF. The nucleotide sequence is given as TGTGCCAGCTCACCGGACAGTGTGGAGACCCAGTACTTC. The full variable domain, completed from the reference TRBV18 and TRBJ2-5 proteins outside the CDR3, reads NAGVMQNPRHLVRRRGQEARLRCSPMKGHSHVYWYRQLPEEGLKFMVYLQKENIIDESGMPKERFSAEFPKEGPSILRIQQVVRGDSAAYFCASSPDSVETQYFGPGTRLLVL.